These T cell receptor beta chains were read from a single sample in a study of post-analysis software for immune sequencing data. A single record per CDR3 protein comes from TCRdb applying MiXCR to the PCR reads. This sample has some 890,000 distinct CDR3 sequences, with about 53% found just once. The sequencing input was blood. The origin of the receptors is a girl aged 10 to 17 with multiple sclerosis. CDR3s include the opening cysteine and the closing phenylalanine or tryptophan. A D gene is named only where the DNA matches it firmly. Size tells how often a clone was seen (once, few, many) or the class of an expanded clone, and some rows leave it out.

TRBJ2-7	.	.	TRBV3-1	TGTGCCAGCAGCCAAAGAGGGGAGTACTACGAGCAGTACTTC	CASSQRGEYYEQYF
TRBJ1-5	TRBD1	.	TRBV20-1	TGCAGTGCTCAGAGGAACAGGGGATCGGGCAATCAGCCCCAGCATTTT	CSAQRNRGSGNQPQHF
TRBJ1-5	.	.	TRBV7-8	TGTGCCAGCAGCTCCGGCAGGGGAAGGGATCAGCCCCAGCATTTT	CASSSGRGRDQPQHF
TRBJ2-3	TRBD1	.	TRBV20-1	TGCAGTGCTGCGGGACAGGGGGCTTTCGGAGATACGCAGTATTTT	CSAAGQGAFGDTQYF
TRBJ1-1	.	.	TRBV29-1	TGCAGCGTTGGATCCAGGCTGAACACTGAAGCTTTCTTT	CSVGSRLNTEAFF
TRBJ2-7	TRBD2	.	TRBV5-1	TGCGCCAGCAGCCCTAATAAGCGGGAGTCCGACGAGCAGTACTTC	CASSPNKRESDEQYF
TRBJ1-4	TRBD1	once	TRBV3-1	TGTGCCAGCAGCCCCGAGGGGACAGCCAATAATGAAAAACTGTTTTTT	CASSPEGTANNEKLFF
TRBJ2-7	TRBD2	.	TRBV5-1	TGCGCCAGCAAGGAGCTAGCGGGAGACGAGCAGTACTTC	CASKELAGDEQYF
TRBJ2-7	TRBD1	.	TRBV6-2/TRBV6-3	TGTGCCAGCAGTTACTTTGGCCCGGGGCAGGGGGCTCAGCAGTACTTC	CASSYFGPGQGAQQYF
TRBJ2-1	TRBD1	.	TRBV7-2	TGTGCCAGCAGCTTAGCGGACAGGGTAGATGAGCAGTTCTTC	CASSLADRVDEQFF
TRBJ2-7	.	.	TRBV7-9	TGTGCCAGCAGCCCCTCCGCCTACGAGCAGTACTTC	CASSPSAYEQYF
TRBJ2-6	.	few	TRBV5-5	TGTGCCTGCAGCTTCCACGGAGTCTCTGGGGCCAACGTCCTGACTTTC	CACSFHGVSGANVLTF
TRBJ2-5	.	.	TRBV10-3	TGTGCCATCAGAGAGACTAGTCGGGAGACCCAGTACTTC	CAIRETSRETQYF
TRBJ1-5	.	.	TRBV7-9	TGTGCCAGCAGCTTATACGAAACTCAGCCCCAGCATTTT	CASSLYETQPQHF
TRBJ2-5	.	few	TRBV9	TGTGCCAGCAGCGCCTCAAACAGGGATCAAGAGACCCAGTACTTC	CASSASNRDQETQYF
TRBJ2-3	TRBD2	.	TRBV20-1	TGCAGTGCGCAGACGGGGGGGACCTCAGATACGCAGTATTTT	CSAQTGGTSDTQYF
TRBJ2-7	TRBD2	.	TRBV12-3/TRBV12-4	TGTGCCAGCGGCCGGTGGACTAGCTTCGGAGAGCAGTACTTC	CASGRWTSFGEQYF
TRBJ2-1	.	.	TRBV7-8	TGTGCCAGCAGCTCCCCCAGGGGGGGGACCTACAATGAGCAGTTCTTC	CASSSPRGGTYNEQFF
TRBJ1-2	TRBD1	few	TRBV6-5	TGTGCCAGCAGTCCAGGACAGGCATTTGTCTACACCTTC	CASSPGQAFVYTF
TRBJ2-7	.	.	TRBV5-5	TGTGCCAGCAGCCCGGGGCCCCTCGAGCAGTACTTC	CASSPGPLEQYF
TRBJ1-1	.	.	TRBV12-3/TRBV12-4	TGTGCCAGCAGCCTGCAGGTCGACGTGGAAGCTTTCTTT	CASSLQVDVEAFF
TRBJ2-1	TRBD1	.	TRBV7-3	TGTGCCAGCAGCTTAACCGGGACAGTCTACAATGAGCAGTTCTTC	CASSLTGTVYNEQFF
TRBJ2-1	.	.	TRBV5-1	TGCGCCAGCAGCTGGGCAGGGGACTACTCAAATGAGCAGTTCTTC	CASSWAGDYSNEQFF
TRBJ2-5	.	.	TRBV28	TGTGCCAGCACCCCGACAGGGCGGGAGCAAGAGACCCAGTACTTC	CASTPTGREQETQYF
TRBJ2-5	.	.	TRBV5-1	TGCGCCAGCAGCTTGGGAACAGGCAGCCACGAGACCCAGTACTTC	CASSLGTGSHETQYF
TRBJ2-5	.	.	TRBV5-6	TGTGCCAGCAGCCCCGGGACGCCAGGGGAGCAGTACTTC	CASSPGTPGEQYF
TRBJ2-7	.	few	TRBV3-1	TGTGCCAGCAGCGTGACAGATGGCTACGAGCAGTACTTC	CASSVTDGYEQYF
TRBJ1-2	TRBD1	few	TRBV29-1	TGCAGCGTTGCCCGATTGACAGGGTCTGGCTACACCTTC	CSVARLTGSGYTF
TRBJ1-2	.	.	TRBV20-1	TGCAGTGCTAGGCAGCCTAACTATGGCTACACCTTC	CSARQPNYGYTF
TRBJ2-3	.	.	TRBV6-1	TGTGCCAGCAGCCTAGGGACAGTTAGAAAGCGGGAGTGGGGCACAGATACGCAGTATTTT	CASSLGTVRKREWGTDTQYF
TRBJ2-7	.	.	TRBV20-1	TGCAGCGCCGAGACAGAGTACTACGAGCAGTACTTC	CSAETEYYEQYF
TRBJ2-1	.	.	TRBV7-8	TGTGCCAGCAGCCAAGAAGCGGTTATCTACAATGAGCAGTTCTTC	CASSQEAVIYNEQFF
TRBJ2-7	.	few	TRBV9	TGTGCCAGCAGCGTAGGTCTACAGGGCCACGAGCAGTACTTC	CASSVGLQGHEQYF
TRBJ2-7	.	.	TRBV5-5	TGTGCCAGCAGCCCGGAAGGGGGGCGATACGAGCAGTACTTC	CASSPEGGRYEQYF
TRBJ1-5	TRBD1	.	TRBV12-3/TRBV12-4	TGTGCCAGCAGTACCGACAGGGAGGACAATCAGCCCCAGCATTTT	CASSTDREDNQPQHF
TRBJ1-1	TRBD1	.	TRBV7-2	TGTGCCAGCAGCTCAGGACAGGGGGCCAACAGTGAAGCTTTCTTT	CASSSGQGANSEAFF
TRBJ2-3	TRBD2	few	TRBV6-1	TGTGCCAGCAGATCGGGGGGAGGTCGGGACACGCAGTATTTT	CASRSGGGRDTQYF
TRBJ1-1	.	.	TRBV10-3	TGTGCCGCCTCCCCGGGCAGGCTGAACACTGAAGCTTTCTTT	CAASPGRLNTEAFF
TRBJ2-4	.	.	TRBV2	TGTGCCAGCAGTGAATGGGGGTCGGGCATTCAGTACTTC	CASSEWGSGIQYF
TRBJ2-1	.	.	TRBV5-1	TGCGCCAGCAGCTCCGGGACACTTAACAATGAGCAGTTCTTC	CASSSGTLNNEQFF
TRBJ2-1	TRBD2	.	TRBV10-3	TGTGCCATCAGTGAGTCGTTTACTAGCGGGAACAATGAGCAGTTCTTC	CAISESFTSGNNEQFF
TRBJ2-4	TRBD1	.	TRBV9	TGTGCCAGCAGAGGTTTCGGGGGACAGGAGGTAGCCAAAAACATTCAGTACTTC	CASRGFGGQEVAKNIQYF
TRBJ1-1	.	.	TRBV6-5	TGTGCCAGCCGGCGGGGGAACACTGAAGCTTTCTTT	CASRRGNTEAFF
TRBJ2-3	.	few	TRBV20-1	TGCAGTGCCCGAGGGGTGACATCCACAGATACGCAGTATTTT	CSARGVTSTDTQYF
TRBJ1-6	.	few	TRBV5-1	TGCGCCAGCAGCCCAAGTACCGGGACGACTAATTCACCCCTCCACTTT	CASSPSTGTTNSPLHF
TRBJ2-7	TRBD2	.	TRBV12-5	TGTGCTAGTGCCTTGAGGACTAGGGGCTACGAGCAGTACTTC	CASALRTRGYEQYF
TRBJ2-6	.	few	TRBV9	TGTGCCAGCAGCGTAGCTACCGGAGGTGGGGCCAACGTCCTGACTTTC	CASSVATGGGANVLTF
TRBJ2-5	.	.	TRBV7-9	TGTGCCAGCAGCTTAGCGGGAAGTGTTGTGGAGACCCAGTACTTC	CASSLAGSVVETQYF
TRBJ2-7	.	.	TRBV12-3/TRBV12-4	TGTGCCAGCAGTTGGACAGACGACGAGCAGTACTTC	CASSWTDDEQYF
TRBJ2-1	.	.	TRBV20-1	TGCAGTGCTAGGGTCCGGTTCCTTTCTCTAAATGAGCAGTTCTTC	CSARVRFLSLNEQFF
TRBJ2-7	TRBD1	few	TRBV29-1	TGCAGCGTTGAGGGGGGACAGGGTGCCTACGAGCAGTACTTC	CSVEGGQGAYEQYF